This T cell receptor beta chain originates from a study of shared clonotypes between healthy human individuals (dated by TCRdb to the early 2020s). The study in broad terms: Three men and two women, aged 18 to 49 years, made up the cohort. For each donor, CD4 naive and CD4 memory were each given three plates, CD8 naive was given two plates, and CD8 memory was given one plate. The study deeply sequenced blood TCR repertoires of roughly five healthy adults to estimate repertoire size and the extent of clonotype sharing between individuals. To increase sequencing depth and limit assay-specific biases, TCR repertoire library preparation and sequencing were carried out by different laboratories using diverse techniques. Per donor, leukapheresis produced somewhere between about 0.85 and 8.9 billion PBMCs. Results the study describes overall, beyond this receptor: Across four donors, around 5.4% of naive CD4, roughly 3.5% of naive CD8, 2.3% of memory CD4, and over 0.35% of memory CD8 clonotypes were shared. Higher generation probabilities were observed for clonotypes shared by all four sorted-subset donors than for non-shared clonotypes. Naive subsets generally had larger estimated clonotype richness than memory subsets did. The genetic and exposure-history diversity represented was limited by the small number of donors. Pairwise subsampling indicated that sequencing depth was expected to affect the degree of clonotype sharing among donors. Incomplete sequencing was indicated by rarefaction of sorted-subset datasets, despite the large sequencing depth. Sampling was limited to blood, and TCR repertoires in tissue likely differ from TCR repertoires in blood.

The donors were healthy, HIV-negative adults with no recently reported acute infections or vaccinations. Every donor was a Caucasian adult residing in Nashville, Tennessee, USA. CD4+ T cells were enriched through magnetic negative selection, after which naive cells were positively selected on CD45RA and the remaining negative fraction served as the memory subset. After blood collection by leukapheresis, PBMCs were isolated using Ficoll-Histopaque density gradient centrifugation and then cryopreserved in the vapor phase of liquid nitrogen. Analytical flow cytometry was used to check the purity and quantity of every magnetically sorted T cell population. Genomic DNA was isolated from each sorted fraction and quantified by UV absorbance on a Nanodrop 2000c. V loses 5 bases of germline sequence and J loses 5 bases, and the interval between the two ends is 16 bases. From a lookup of the germline V gene, CDR1 and CDR2 are SGHVS and FNYEAQ. Spanning cysteine to phenylalanine, the CDR3 consists of 15 amino acids. Kept here is only the CDR3 DNA, which spans 45 bases and is read in frame from base 1.

TCR CDR3 regions were amplified from genomic DNA by multiplex PCR using the deep immunoSEQ assay. Extracted genomic DNA from each cell subset was distributed evenly across all wells of several immunoSEQ 96-well plates, and each plate was treated as a replicate. For sorted subsets, around 200 ng genomic DNA, equal to 30,000 to 35,000 T cell genomes, was loaded into each replicate PCR. Purified libraries were measured with a Qubit 3.0 fluorometer, size-checked on a Bioanalyzer 2100, and measured again with the KAPA Library Quantification kit. A separate single-read 150-cycle Illumina NextSeq 550 flow cell was used to sequence each immunoSEQ 96-well plate. The authors processed their data as follows. The immunoSEQ output contained only junctional sequences without quality scores, so filtering could not match that applied to full-length reads. Sequences were annotated with PyIR, a Python wrapper for IgBLAST v1.9, and V/J genes and CDR3 were assigned using IMGT germline references. Any read was removed if the V/J assignment was weak (E-value above 1e-6), the CDR3 was missing, or the read contained stop codons, out-of-frame junctions, or ambiguous translated residues. V3J clonotypes were defined as sequences sharing an identical inferred V gene, J gene, and CDR3 amino acid sequence. Percentage overlap between repertoires was computed as shared unique clonotypes divided by the size of the smaller repertoire. Richness of each repertoire was evaluated using RTK rarefaction, the Chao1 estimator, and Recon v2.1 estimates of unobserved clonotypes. OLGA was used to compute generation probabilities for all TCRbeta clonotypes that the gDNA method yielded from a handful of donors. As stored in TCRdb, this immuneACCESS dataset retains in-frame rearrangements with V and J assigned. A fraction of the clones does not appear; measured against another copy, unresolved V genes explain less than half of the discrepancy, and the remainder lacks a known reason. Clone size and V and J calls were adopted from that table, with D and trimming inferred from the DNA. This sample comprises 1.4 million to 1.5 million clones, around 95% of them detected only once. The ten top clones hold more than 0.9% of the sample.

On this clone itself: Its antigen is unknown. No much larger clone is present one base from it, and per-base qualities are unavailable.

The sample taken for sequencing was naive CD4+ T cells sorted from blood. The cell subset or site label, read with the paper, signifies: CD45RA+ positively selected. The V gene is TRBV7-6 and the J gene is TRBJ2-1, with the D gene uncertain. This receptor was identified in a man aged 25-45 years in good health. The CDR3 sequence is CASSIDMGVHNEQFF. The DNA sequence reads TGTGCCAGCAGCATCGATATGGGCGTACACAATGAGCAGTTCTTC.